Listed below are T cell receptor beta chains from one sample, sequenced in a study of OX40 agonist ivuxolimab in advanced cancers. Measured with immunoSEQ multiplex PCR; TCRdb has only the in-frame clones, and not every one. Here the sample spans approximately 40,000 clones, about four fifths being singletons. The source was CD4+ or CD8+ T cells sorted from blood, collected in a trial of the OX40 agonist ivuxolimab. The receptors originated from an adult with an advanced solid tumor such as melanoma, head and neck, liver or kidney cancer. Both conserved end residues are part of each CDR3. D genes are given only for firm matches. Clone size, where shown, is once, few, many, or a class for clones that have expanded.

V gene	J gene	D gene	CDR3 length	clone size	CDR3 protein	CDR3 DNA
TRBV19	TRBJ1-1	.	13	.	CASSIDSGTEAFF	TGTGCCAGTAGTATCGACAGCGGTACTGAAGCTTTCTTT
TRBV2	TRBJ2-4	.	13	.	CASSENRRNIQYF	TGTGCCAGCAGTGAAAACCGTAGAAACATTCAGTACTTC
TRBV19	TRBJ2-5	TRBD2	14	.	CASSMGGLQETQYF	TGTGCCAGTAGTATGGGGGGACTACAAGAGACCCAGTACTTC
TRBV30	TRBJ1-1	.	10	few	CAWSPSEAFF	TGTGCCTGGAGTCCTTCTGAAGCTTTCTTT
TRBV4-3	TRBJ2-5	TRBD2	15	.	CASSQEGTSHKPQYF	TGCGCCAGCAGCCAAGAAGGGACTAGCCACAAGCCCCAGTACTTC
TRBV2	TRBJ1-1	.	13	.	CASSGEQHTEAFF	TGTGCCAGCAGTGGGGAACAGCACACTGAAGCTTTCTTT
TRBV5-1	TRBJ2-3	.	15	few	CASSSGTASTDTQYF	TGCGCCAGCAGCAGCGGGACAGCGAGCACAGATACGCAGTATTTT
TRBV7-9	TRBJ2-3	.	14	.	CANSLSVGTDTQYF	TGTGCCAACAGCCTTAGTGTTGGCACAGATACGCAGTATTTT
TRBV19	TRBJ2-1	TRBD2	15	.	CASKSSGSSYNEQFF	TGTGCCAGTAAATCAAGCGGGAGCTCCTACAATGAGCAGTTCTTC
TRBV7-2	TRBJ2-1	TRBD1	13	few	CASSPDRVNEQFF	TGTGCCAGCAGCCCGGACAGGGTCAATGAGCAGTTCTTC
TRBV7-2	TRBJ2-7	TRBD2	14	.	CASSVGTTPSEQYF	TGTGCCAGCAGCGTTGGGACTACCCCCTCCGAGCAGTACTTC
TRBV4-1	TRBJ2-6	TRBD1	17	.	CATKARQGAEGANVLTF	TGCGCCACCAAAGCTAGACAGGGGGCGGAGGGGGCCAACGTCCTGACTTTC
TRBV7-9	TRBJ1-1	.	13	.	CASSSTGAAEAFF	TGTGCCAGCAGCTCCACGGGGGCGGCTGAAGCTTTCTTT
TRBV19	TRBJ1-2	.	15	.	CASHQGGGANYGYTF	TGTGCCAGTCACCAAGGTGGAGGAGCAAACTATGGCTACACCTTC
TRBV5-1	TRBJ2-2	TRBD2	15	.	CASSPGLAATGELFF	TGCGCCAGCAGCCCAGGACTAGCGGCGACCGGGGAGCTGTTTTTT
TRBV12-5	TRBJ2-3	.	14	.	CASGAASTTDTQYF	TGTGCTAGTGGAGCAGCGAGCACCACAGATACGCAGTATTTT
TRBV5-1	TRBJ2-7	.	12	.	CASSLESYEQYF	TGCGCCAGCAGCTTGGAGTCCTACGAGCAGTACTTC
TRBV10-3	TRBJ2-1	.	17	.	CAISPSARRVVYNEQFF	TGTGCCATCAGCCCTTCGGCCCGCAGAGTTGTATACAATGAGCAGTTCTTC
TRBV28	TRBJ2-2	TRBD1	16	.	CASSLAPGTGIGELFF	TGTGCCAGCAGTTTGGCCCCCGGGACAGGGATCGGGGAGCTGTTTTTT
TRBV6-5	TRBJ2-1	.	14	.	CASSGPVVRQELLF	TGTGCCAGCAGTGGCCCCGTGGTGCGACAGGAGCTGCTCTTC
TRBV11-3	TRBJ2-7	.	15	.	CASSLGLAGSGEQYF	TGTGCCAGCAGCTTAGGGCTAGCCGGCTCAGGCGAGCAGTACTTC
TRBV10-3	TRBJ1-2	.	13	.	CAISERRDYGYTF	TGTGCCATCAGTGAGAGACGGGATTATGGCTACACCTTC
TRBV2	TRBJ1-1	.	13	.	CASRSGTGTEAFF	TGTGCCAGCAGGTCCGGGACGGGGACTGAAGCTTTCTTT
TRBV9	TRBJ2-3	.	13	.	CASSVEPTDTQYF	TGTGCCAGCAGCGTAGAGCCCACAGATACGCAGTATTTT
TRBV5-1	TRBJ2-3	TRBD2	19	.	CATTAVAGAERASTDTQYF	TGCGCCACCACGGCGGTAGCGGGAGCAGAGCGAGCGAGCACAGATACGCAGTATTTT
TRBV5-4	TRBJ1-3	.	17	.	CASSLEPGSSFGNTIYF	TGTGCCAGCAGCTTGGAGCCGGGGTCCTCTTTTGGAAACACCATATATTTT